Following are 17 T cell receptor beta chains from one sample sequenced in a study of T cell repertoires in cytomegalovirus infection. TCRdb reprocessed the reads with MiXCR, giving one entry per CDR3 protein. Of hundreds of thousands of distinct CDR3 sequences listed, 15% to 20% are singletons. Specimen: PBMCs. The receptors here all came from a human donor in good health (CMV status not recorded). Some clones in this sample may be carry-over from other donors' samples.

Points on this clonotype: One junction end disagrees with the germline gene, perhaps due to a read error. CDR3 in amino acids: CATGEGMSNQLQHF. For the CDR3, the DNA is TGTGCCACCGGGGAGGGCATGAGCAATCAGCTCCAGCATTTT. This sequence joins TRBV24-1 and TRBJ1-5; D gene unclear. This CDR3 is built from 14 residues. Germline V gene lookup returns CDR1 KGHDR and CDR2 SFDVKD.

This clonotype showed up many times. CDR3 sequence reads: CASSPQGGDTQYF. The CDR3 bases are TGTGCCAGCAGTCCGCAAGGCGGGGATACGCAGTATTTT. This chain connects TRBV27 to TRBJ2-3; D may be TRBD2 (5 bases). The CDR3 has 13 residues. The germline V gene has CDR1 MNHEY and CDR2 SMNVEV (reference sequence). Trimming left V 5 bases short and J 6 bases short, with 12 bases between.

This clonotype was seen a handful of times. In nucleotides, the CDR3 is TGCGCCAGCAGCTTGGCCGGGACAGCTCGCAATGAGCAGTTCTTC. Translation: CASSLAGTARNEQFF. The rearrangement joins TRBV5-1 to TRBJ2-1; 7 bases line up with TRBD1. This CDR3 has 15 residues. The germline CDR1 and CDR2 sequences are SGHRS and YFSETQ. Trimming took 0 bases from V and 6 from J; bases not matched to a gene: 6.

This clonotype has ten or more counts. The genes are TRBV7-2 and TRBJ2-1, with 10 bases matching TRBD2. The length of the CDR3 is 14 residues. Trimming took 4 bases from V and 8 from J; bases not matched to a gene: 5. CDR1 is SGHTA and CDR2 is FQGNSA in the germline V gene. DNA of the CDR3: TGTGCCAGCAGCTCGAGCGGGGGGGGGGATGAGCAGTTCTTC. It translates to CASSSSGGGDEQFF. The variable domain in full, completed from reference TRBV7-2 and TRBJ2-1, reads GAGVSQSPSNKVTEKGKDVELRCDPISGHTALYWYRQSLGQGLEFLIYFQGNSAPDKSGLPSDRFSAERTGGSVSTLTIQRTQQEDSAVYLCASSSSGGGDEQFFGPGTRLTVL.

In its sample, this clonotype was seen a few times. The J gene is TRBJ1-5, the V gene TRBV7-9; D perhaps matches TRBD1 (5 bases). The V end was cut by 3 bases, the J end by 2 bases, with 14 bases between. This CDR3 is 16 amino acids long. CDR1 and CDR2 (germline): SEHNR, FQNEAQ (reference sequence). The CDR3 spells CASSLSTGSGNQPQHF. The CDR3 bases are TGTGCCAGCAGCTTGAGTACAGGCAGCGGCAATCAGCCCCAGCATTTT. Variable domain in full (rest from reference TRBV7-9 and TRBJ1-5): DTGVSQNPRHKITKRGQNVTFRCDPISEHNRLYWYRQTLGQGPEFLTYFQNEAQLEKSRLLSDRFSAERPKGSFSTLEIQRTEQGDSAMYLCASSLSTGSGNQPQHFGDGTRLSIL.

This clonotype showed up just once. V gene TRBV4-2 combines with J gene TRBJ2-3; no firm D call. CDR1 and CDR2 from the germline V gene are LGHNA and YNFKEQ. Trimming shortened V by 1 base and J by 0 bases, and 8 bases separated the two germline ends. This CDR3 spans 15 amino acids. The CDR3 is CASSQGQESTDTQYF. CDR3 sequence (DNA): TGTGCCAGCAGCCAAGGGCAGGAGAGCACAGATACGCAGTATTTT.

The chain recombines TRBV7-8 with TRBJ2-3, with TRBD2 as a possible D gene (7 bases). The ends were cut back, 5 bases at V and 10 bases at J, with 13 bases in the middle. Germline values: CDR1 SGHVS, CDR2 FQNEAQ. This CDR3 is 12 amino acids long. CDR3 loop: CASSGGGEAQYF. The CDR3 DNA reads TGTGCCAGCAGCGGCGGGGGCGAGGCGCAGTATTTT.

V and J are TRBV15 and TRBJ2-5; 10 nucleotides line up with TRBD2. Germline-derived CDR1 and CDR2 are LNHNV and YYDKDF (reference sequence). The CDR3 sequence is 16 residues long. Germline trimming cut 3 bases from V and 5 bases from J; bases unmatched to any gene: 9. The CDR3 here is CATSRLRSSGSETQYF. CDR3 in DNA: TGTGCCACCAGCAGGCTCCGTTCTAGCGGGAGTGAGACCCAGTACTTC.

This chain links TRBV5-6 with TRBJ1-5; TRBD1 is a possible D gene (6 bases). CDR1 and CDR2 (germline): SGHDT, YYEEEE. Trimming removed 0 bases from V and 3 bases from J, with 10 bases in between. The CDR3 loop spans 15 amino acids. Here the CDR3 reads CASSLGQAYNQPQHF. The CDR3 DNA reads TGTGCCAGCAGCTTGGGACAGGCGTACAATCAGCCCCAGCATTTT.

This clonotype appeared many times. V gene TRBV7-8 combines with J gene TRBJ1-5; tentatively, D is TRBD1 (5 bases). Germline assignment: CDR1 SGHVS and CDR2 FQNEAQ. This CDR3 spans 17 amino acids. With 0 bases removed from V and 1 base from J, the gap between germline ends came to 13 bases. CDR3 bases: TGTGCCAGCAGCTTAGCCCCTCGGGGACGAAGCAATCAGCCCCAGCATTTT. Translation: CASSLAPRGRSNQPQHF.

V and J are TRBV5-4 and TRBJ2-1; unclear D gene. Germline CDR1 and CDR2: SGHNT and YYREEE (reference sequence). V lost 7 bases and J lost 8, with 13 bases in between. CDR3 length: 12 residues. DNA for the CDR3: TGTGCCAGCGGGGTGGGGTTGCATGAGCAGTTCTTC. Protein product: CASGVGLHEQFF.

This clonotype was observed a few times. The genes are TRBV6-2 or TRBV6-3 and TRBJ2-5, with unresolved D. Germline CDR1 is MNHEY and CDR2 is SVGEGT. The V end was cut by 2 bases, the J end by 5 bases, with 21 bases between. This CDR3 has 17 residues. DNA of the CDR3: TGTGCCAGCAGTTACGCACCCGCGCGGAGCCCCCGGGAGACCCAGTACTTC. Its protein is CASSYAPARSPRETQYF.

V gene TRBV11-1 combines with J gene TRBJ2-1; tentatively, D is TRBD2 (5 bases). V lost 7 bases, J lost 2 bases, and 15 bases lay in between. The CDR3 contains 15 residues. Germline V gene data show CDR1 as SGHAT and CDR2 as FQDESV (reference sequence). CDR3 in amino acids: CASKSLGDPYNEQFF. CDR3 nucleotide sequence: TGTGCCAGCAAATCTTTGGGAGACCCCTACAATGAGCAGTTCTTC. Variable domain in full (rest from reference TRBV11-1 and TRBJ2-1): EAEVAQSPRYKITEKSQAVAFWCDPISGHATLYWYRQILGQGPELLVQFQDESVVDDSQLPKDRFSAERLKGVDSTLKIQPAELGDSAMYLCASKSLGDPYNEQFFGPGTRLTVL.

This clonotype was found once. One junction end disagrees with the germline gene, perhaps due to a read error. DNA of the CDR3: TGTGCCAGCACCTTACAAGGGTCACCGGGGACCCAGTACTTC. As protein: CASTLQGSPGTQYF. This sequence joins TRBV7-8 and TRBJ2-5; D not certain. Looked up from germline, CDR1 is SGHVS and CDR2 is FQNEAQ. The CDR3 length is 14 residues.

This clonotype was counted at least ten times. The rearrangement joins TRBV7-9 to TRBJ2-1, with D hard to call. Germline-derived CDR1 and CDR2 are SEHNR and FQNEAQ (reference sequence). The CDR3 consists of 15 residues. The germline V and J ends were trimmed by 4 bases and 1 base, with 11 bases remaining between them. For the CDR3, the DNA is TGTGCCAGCAGCTCCCTGGGGTGGTCCTACAATGAGCAGTTCTTC. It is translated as CASSSLGWSYNEQFF.

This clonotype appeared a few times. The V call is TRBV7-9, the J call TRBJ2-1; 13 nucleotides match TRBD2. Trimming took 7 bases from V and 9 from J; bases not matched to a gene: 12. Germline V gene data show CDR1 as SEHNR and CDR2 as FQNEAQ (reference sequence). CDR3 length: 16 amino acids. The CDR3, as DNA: TGTGCCAGCATCCTTCAGGGTACTAGCGGGAGGGGTGAGCAGTTCTTC. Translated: CASILQGTSGRGEQFF.

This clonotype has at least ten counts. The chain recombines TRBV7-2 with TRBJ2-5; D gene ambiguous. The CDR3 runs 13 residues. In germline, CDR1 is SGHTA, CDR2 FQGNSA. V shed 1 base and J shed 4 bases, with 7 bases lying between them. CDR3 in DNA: TGTGCCAGCAGCTTAGGTGTCCGAGAGACCCAGTACTTC. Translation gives CASSLGVRETQYF. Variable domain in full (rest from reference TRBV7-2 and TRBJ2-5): GAGVSQSPSNKVTEKGKDVELRCDPISGHTALYWYRQSLGQGLEFLIYFQGNSAPDKSGLPSDRFSAERTGGSVSTLTIQRTQQEDSAVYLCASSLGVRETQYFGPGTRLLVL.